This TCR beta chain derives from a study of blood T cell repertoires in COVID-19. Here immunoSEQ multiplex PCR was the method, and the copy in TCRdb shows in-frame clones only, minus some. The data show under 150,000 clones, over 60% seen once. Trimming cost V 6 bases and J 8 bases; bases outside gene matches: 4. This CDR3 contains 13 residues. Germline assignment: CDR1 MNHNY and CDR2 SVGAGI (reference sequence). The chain combines TRBV6-6 with TRBJ1-6, with 7 bases aligning to TRBD1. The TCR was taken from a woman aged 45-65 years with active or convalescent COVID-19. The sample consisted of peripheral blood. This CDR3 reads CASRGTVDSPLHF. The CDR3 DNA reads as TGTGCCAGCAGAGGGACAGTTGATTCACCCCTCCACTTT.